Following are 25 T cell receptor beta chains from one sample sequenced in a study of CD8 T cells in ankylosing spondylitis. Study results and limitations: Characteristic of ankylosing spondylitis blood, it appeared, was a TCR beta motif comprising several highly homologous variants.

Their target antigens are unknown. MiXCR, applied by TCRdb to the 5' RACE reads, yields one record per CDR3 protein. The table includes roughly 470,000 distinct CDR3 sequences, roughly 27% detected once. Sequencing used blood, either unsorted or a sorted T cell fraction (not recorded which). The receptors were gathered from a male donor with ankylosing spondylitis.

This clonotype was recorded at least ten times. The gene calls are TRBV7-9 and TRBJ2-3, with D perhaps assigned TRBD1 or TRBD2 (5 bases each). CDR1 SEHNR and CDR2 FQNEAQ come from the germline V gene (reference sequence). This CDR3 region has 15 residues. Trimming stripped 1 base from V and 3 bases from J, with 11 bases between. The CDR3 reads CASSLVLGVTDTQYF. CDR3 DNA sequence: TGTGCCAGCAGCTTAGTACTGGGGGTAACAGATACGCAGTATTTT.

The rearrangement links TRBV20-1 to TRBJ2-1; 7 nucleotides align to TRBD2. CDR1 and CDR2 (germline): DFQATT, SNEGSKA (reference sequence). This CDR3 has 14 amino acids. The J segment lost 5 bases and the V segment lost 7 bases, leaving 11 bases of the junction unmatched. CDR3 in amino acids: CSVPRAGKHNEQFF. The CDR3 nucleotides read TGCAGTGTCCCTCGAGCGGGGAAGCACAATGAGCAGTTCTTC.

This clonotype was counted a few times. The chain has TRBV7-8 and TRBJ2-7; D may correspond to TRBD1 or TRBD2 (5 bases each). Germline V CDR1 and CDR2: SGHVS, FQNEAQ. The CDR3 has 13 residues. Trimming removed 1 base at V and 7 bases at J, with 11 bases between. CDR3 coding DNA: TGTGCCAGCAGCTTAGTTCAGGGAGAGGAGCAGTACGTC. Its protein is CASSLVQGEEQYV.

This clonotype was detected a few times. The CDR3 DNA follows: TGCAGCGTTCAATCACAGGGCGATCAGCCCCAGCATTTT. Translation: CSVQSQGDQPQHF. The J gene is TRBJ1-5, the V gene TRBV29-1; tentatively, D is TRBD1 (6 bases). The CDR3 runs to 13 residues. V was pared by 5 bases and J by 5 bases, with 13 bases between. Germline V gene data show CDR1 as SQVTM and CDR2 as ANQGSEA.

This clonotype was counted between two and nine times. The chain carries TRBV5-1 and TRBJ2-1, with 8 bases lining up with TRBD1. The V gene's germline CDR1 is SGHRS and CDR2 YFSETQ. V lost 0 bases and J lost 6; bases outside the gene matches: 8. This CDR3 contains 16 residues. The CDR3 DNA sequence: TGCGCCAGCAGCTTGGGTCTGGACAGGGACTTCAATGAGCAGTTCTTC. Its translation is CASSLGLDRDFNEQFF.

The chain is built from TRBV12-3 or TRBV12-4 and TRBJ2-2, with D perhaps assigned TRBD1 or TRBD2 (5 bases each). CDR3 length: 15 residues. With 5 bases removed from V and 3 bases from J, the gap between germline ends came to 13 bases. CDR3 sequence: CASSPTGRDTGELFF. DNA of the CDR3: TGTGCCAGCAGTCCGACGGGGCGGGACACCGGGGAGCTGTTTTTT.

The gene calls are TRBV7-8 and TRBJ2-7, with D unresolved. Trimming removed 3 bases from V and 3 bases from J, with 15 bases in between. Germline CDR1 SGHVS, CDR2 FQNEAQ. The CDR3 has 15 amino acids. The CDR3 DNA is TGTGCCAGCAGCTTCCTTGGGAAAACCGGCTACGAGCAGTACGTC. Protein sequence: CASSFLGKTGYEQYV.

This clonotype was picked up a small number of times. The CDR3 DNA reads TGTGCCACCAGTGACACCCGACAGGGAAGGACTGAAGCTTTCTTT. As protein: CATSDTRQGRTEAFF. The chain recombines TRBV24-1 with TRBJ1-1, with TRBD1 matching 7 bases. Germline V gene lookup returns CDR1 KGHDR and CDR2 SFDVKD. CDR3 length: 15 amino acids. V was clipped by 4 bases and J by 5 bases; unmatched bases: 9.

This chain joins TRBV30 and TRBJ1-5; the D gene is possibly TRBD1 (5 bases). The germline gives CDR1 GTSNPN, CDR2 SVGIG (reference sequence). Between the trimmed V and J ends, which lost 1 base and 6 bases, there was a span of 10 bases. The CDR3 is 13 amino acids. The CDR3 region has the DNA TGTGCCTGGAGTGGCGGCGGGGGTCAGCCCCAGCATTTT. Translating gives CAWSGGGGQPQHF.

This clonotype was seen many times. The CDR3, as DNA: TGTGCCAGCAGCCGTACAGTAAACACCGGGGAGCTGTTTTTT. This gives the protein CASSRTVNTGELFF. This chain uses TRBV7-2 with TRBJ2-2; D is unresolved. This CDR3 is 14 amino acids long. Germline CDR1 SGHTA, CDR2 FQGNSA. V was pared by 5 bases and J by 2 bases, with 9 bases between.

The chain links TRBV12-5 to TRBJ1-4, with D possibly matching TRBD1 (6 bases). Trimming took 0 bases from V and 3 from J, leaving 11 bases between them. The CDR3 length is 16 residues. Germline V lookup: CDR1 LGHNT, CDR2 FRNRAP. CDR3 sequence (DNA): TGTGCTAGTGGTTTGGTACGCACAGGGCCTAATGAAAAACTGTTTTTT. Translation: CASGLVRTGPNEKLFF. Complete variable domain (other parts from reference TRBV12-5 and TRBJ1-4): DARVTQTPRHKVTEMGQEVTMRCQPILGHNTVFWYRQTMMQGLELLAYFRNRAPLDDSGMPKDRFSAEMPDATLATLKIQPSEPRDSAVYFCASGLVRTGPNEKLFFGSGTQLSVL.

This chain uses TRBV20-1 with TRBJ1-5, with unresolved D. The CDR3 contains 14 residues. Between the trimmed V and J ends, which lost 3 bases and 4 bases, there was a span of 13 bases. Looked up from germline, CDR1 is DFQATT and CDR2 is SNEGSKA (reference sequence). The CDR3 DNA is TGCAGTGCTAGCGAAGGAATGTATAATCAGCCCCAGCATTTT. It is translated as CSASEGMYNQPQHF.

This clonotype was counted between two and nine times. The chain combines TRBV20-1 with TRBJ1-2, with a tentative D call TRBD1 (5 bases). This CDR3 region has 13 residues. The ends were cut back, 5 bases at V and 5 bases at J, with 15 bases in the middle. Germline V gene data show CDR1 as DFQATT and CDR2 as SNEGSKA (reference sequence). Here the CDR3 DNA reads TGCAGTGCTCACAACAGGTTCGGTTATGGCTACACCTTC. It yields the protein CSAHNRFGYGYTF.

V gene TRBV7-2 combines with J gene TRBJ2-7; 16 nucleotides align to TRBD2. The J segment lost 4 bases and the V segment lost 8 bases, leaving 8 bases of the junction unmatched. CDR3 size: 16 residues. CDR1 and CDR2 (germline): SGHTA, FQGNSA. In DNA form, the CDR3 reads TGTGCCAGCGCAAGCCCGGGACTAGCGGGAGGGTACGAGCAGTACTTC. As protein: CASASPGLAGGYEQYF.

The genes are TRBV6-6 and TRBJ1-1; D remains unclear. V was trimmed by 5 bases and J by 8 bases, leaving 12 bases between them. Germline V gene lookup returns CDR1 MNHNY and CDR2 SVGAGI (reference sequence). The CDR3 has 12 amino acids. CDR3 in DNA: TGTGCCAGCAGTCCGGTGGGGTTCGAAGCTTTCTTT. It yields the protein CASSPVGFEAFF.

The V and J genes are TRBV20-1 and TRBJ2-1; D remains unclear. This CDR3 contains 12 residues. Germline CDR1 DFQATT, CDR2 SNEGSKA (reference sequence). V lost 3 bases to trimming and J lost 10 bases, with 13 bases between them. CDR3 DNA sequence: TGCAGTGCTAGGCTTGTTCCGTCCGAGCAGTTCTTC. Translation gives CSARLVPSEQFF.

This clonotype was seen at least ten times. J is TRBJ1-1 and V is TRBV20-1, with a tentative D call TRBD1 (5 bases). Germline CDR1 and CDR2: DFQATT and SNEGSKA (reference sequence). Trimming cost V 4 bases and J 1 base, with 16 bases left between them. The CDR3 loop spans 15 amino acids. The CDR3 sequence: CSATGADAGNTEAFF. The DNA of the CDR3 is TGCAGTGCTACCGGGGCAGACGCAGGGAACACTGAAGCTTTCTTT.

This clonotype was counted between two and nine times. The CDR3 loop reads CSAPKRGGFTDTQYF. In DNA form, the CDR3 reads TGCAGTGCCCCCAAGAGGGGGGGGTTCACAGATACGCAGTATTTT. V gene TRBV20-1 combines with J gene TRBJ2-3, with D maybe TRBD2 (7 bases). Trimming took off 6 bases at V and 2 bases at J, with 18 bases between the two ends. The CDR3 is made up of 15 amino acids. CDR1 is DFQATT, CDR2 SNEGSKA, per germline (reference sequence).

This clonotype was counted a few times. This chain connects TRBV20-1 to TRBJ1-1; D is perhaps TRBD1 (6 bases). V was clipped by 2 bases and J by 5 bases, with 15 bases between them. The CDR3 contains 14 residues. Germline V gene lookup returns CDR1 DFQATT and CDR2 SNEGSKA (reference sequence). The CDR3 region is CSARSGQIWTEAFF. The CDR3 nucleotides read TGCAGTGCTAGATCCGGACAGATTTGGACTGAAGCTTTCTTT.

The CDR3 protein is CSARREGPDTQYF. The CDR3 DNA is TGCAGTGCTAGACGGGAGGGCCCAGATACGCAGTATTTT. The gene calls are TRBV20-1 and TRBJ2-3; the match to TRBD2 covers 8 bases. Germline V gives CDR1 DFQATT, CDR2 SNEGSKA (reference sequence). The CDR3 length is 13 residues. V dropped 2 bases and J dropped 4; count of bases not matched to a gene: 2.

This clonotype showed up just once. The J gene is TRBJ2-5, the V gene TRBV20-1; 12 nucleotides align to TRBD2. Germline CDR1 and CDR2: DFQATT and SNEGSKA (reference sequence). V was clipped by 2 bases and J by 5 bases; unmatched bases: 0. The CDR3 spans 13 residues. This chain's CDR3 is CSARTSGRETQYF. The CDR3 DNA reads as TGCAGTGCTAGAACTAGCGGGAGGGAGACCCAGTACTTC.

The table lists this clonotype with a few counts. This chain links TRBV29-1 with TRBJ2-7; maybe TRBD2 (5 bases). The CDR3 runs to 14 residues. The V gene lost 6 bases and the J gene lost 0 bases, with 15 bases spanning the gap. CDR1 is SQVTM, CDR2 ANQGSEA, per germline. Written as DNA, the CDR3 is TGCAGCGTCCTCGAAGAACGGGACTCCTACGAGCAGTACTTC. Protein product: CSVLEERDSYEQYF.

This clonotype has just a few counts. The chain has TRBV7-9 and TRBJ2-5, with 10 bases fitting TRBD1. Per germline, CDR1 SEHNR and CDR2 FQNEAQ (reference sequence). V was clipped by 5 bases and J by 5 bases; unmatched bases: 8. The CDR3 totals 15 residues. CDR3 loop: CASSTRQGAGETQYF. In DNA, the CDR3 is TGTGCCAGCAGCACGCGACAGGGGGCCGGGGAGACCCAGTACTTC.

The chain joins TRBV5-1 to TRBJ1-2, with D maybe TRBD1 (5 bases). Trimming took 4 bases from V and 1 from J, leaving 20 bases between them. CDR1 and CDR2 (germline): SGHRS, YFSETQ. The CDR3 extends over 17 amino acids. CDR3 sequence: CASSLDPGRAINYGYTF. For the CDR3, the DNA is TGCGCCAGCAGCCTAGATCCGGGACGGGCGATTAACTATGGCTACACCTTC.

The rearrangement links TRBV27 to TRBJ1-4, with 10 bases fitting TRBD1. The CDR3 is 18 residues long. From germline, CDR1 is MNHEY and CDR2 SMNVEV (reference sequence). Germline trimming cut 7 bases from V and 0 bases from J; bases unmatched to any gene: 11. CDR3 in amino acids: CASKFTGTGVATNEKLFF. The CDR3 DNA is TGTGCCAGCAAATTTACCGGGACAGGGGTCGCAACTAATGAAAAACTGTTTTTT.